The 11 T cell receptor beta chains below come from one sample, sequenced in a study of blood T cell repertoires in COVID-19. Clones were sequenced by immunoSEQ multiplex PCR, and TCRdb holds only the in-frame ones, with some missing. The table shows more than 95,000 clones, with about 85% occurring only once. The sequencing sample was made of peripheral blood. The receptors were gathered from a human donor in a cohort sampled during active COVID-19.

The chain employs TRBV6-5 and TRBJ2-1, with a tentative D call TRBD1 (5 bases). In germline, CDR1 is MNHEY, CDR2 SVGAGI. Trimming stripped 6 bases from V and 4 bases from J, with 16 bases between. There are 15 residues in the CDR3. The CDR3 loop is CASRYTGPPYNEQFF. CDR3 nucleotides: TGTGCCAGCAGGTATACAGGTCCCCCATACAATGAGCAGTTCTTC.

The CDR3 loop reads CASSLEGTGTGGTEAFF. The CDR3 DNA reads as TGTGCCAGCAGCTTAGAGGGAACCGGGACAGGGGGGACTGAAGCTTTCTTT. This sequence joins TRBV11-3 and TRBJ1-1; TRBD1 agrees at 11 bases. The germline V gene has CDR1 SGHNT and CDR2 YENEEA. Trimming removed 0 bases from V and 5 bases from J; junction bases left unmatched: 8. This CDR3 region has 17 residues.

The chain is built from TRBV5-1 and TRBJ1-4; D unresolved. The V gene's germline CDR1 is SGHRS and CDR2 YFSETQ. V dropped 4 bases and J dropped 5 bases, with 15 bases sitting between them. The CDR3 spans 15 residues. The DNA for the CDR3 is TGCGCCAGCAGCAGAGGAGGGATCCCCAATGAAAAACTGTTTTTT. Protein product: CASSRGGIPNEKLFF.

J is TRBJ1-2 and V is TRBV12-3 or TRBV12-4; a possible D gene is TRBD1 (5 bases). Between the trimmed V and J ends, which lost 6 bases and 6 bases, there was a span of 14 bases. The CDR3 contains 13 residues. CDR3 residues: CASSSGTKNGYTF. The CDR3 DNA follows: TGTGCCAGCAGCTCCGGGACTAAGAATGGCTACACCTTC.

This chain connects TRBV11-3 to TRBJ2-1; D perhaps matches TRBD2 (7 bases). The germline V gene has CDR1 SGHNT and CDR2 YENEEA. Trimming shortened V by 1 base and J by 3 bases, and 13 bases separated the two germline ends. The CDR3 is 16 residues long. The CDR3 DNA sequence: TGTGCCAGCAGCTTAGGGGGGGGCCTTAGCTACAATGAGCAGTTCTTC. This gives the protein CASSLGGGLSYNEQFF. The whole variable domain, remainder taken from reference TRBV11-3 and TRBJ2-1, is EAGVVQSPRYKIIEKKQPVAFWCNPISGHNTLYWYLQNLGQGPELLIRYENEEAVDDSQLPKDRFSAERLKGVDSTLKIQPAELGDSAVYLCASSLGGGLSYNEQFFGPGTRLTVL.

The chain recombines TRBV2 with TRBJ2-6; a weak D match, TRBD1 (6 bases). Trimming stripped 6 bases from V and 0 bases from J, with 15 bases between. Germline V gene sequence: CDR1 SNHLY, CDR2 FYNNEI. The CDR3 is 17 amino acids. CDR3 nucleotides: TGTGCCAGCAGGGACCGGGACACCACCTCTGGGGCCAACGTCCTGACTTTC. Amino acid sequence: CASRDRDTTSGANVLTF.

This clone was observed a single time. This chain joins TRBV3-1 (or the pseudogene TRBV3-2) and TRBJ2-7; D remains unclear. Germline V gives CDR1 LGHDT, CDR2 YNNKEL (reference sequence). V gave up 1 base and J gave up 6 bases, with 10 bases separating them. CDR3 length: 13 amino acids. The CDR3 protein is CASSQGDWREQYF. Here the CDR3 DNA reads TGTGCCAGCAGCCAAGGCGACTGGCGCGAGCAGTACTTC.

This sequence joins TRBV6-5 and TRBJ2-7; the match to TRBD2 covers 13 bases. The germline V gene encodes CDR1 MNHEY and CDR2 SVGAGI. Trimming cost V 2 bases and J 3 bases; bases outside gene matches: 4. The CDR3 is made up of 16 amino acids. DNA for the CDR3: TGTGCCAGCAGTTACCTCCGACTAGCGGGAGGCTACGAGCAGTACTTC. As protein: CASSYLRLAGGYEQYF.

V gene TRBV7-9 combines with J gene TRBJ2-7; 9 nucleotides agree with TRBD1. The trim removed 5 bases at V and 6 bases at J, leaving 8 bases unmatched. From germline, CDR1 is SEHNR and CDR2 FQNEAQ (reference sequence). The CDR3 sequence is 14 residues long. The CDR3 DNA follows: TGTGCCAGCAGCCCAGGGGACAGGGAGTCCGAGCAGTACTTC. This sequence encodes CASSPGDRESEQYF.

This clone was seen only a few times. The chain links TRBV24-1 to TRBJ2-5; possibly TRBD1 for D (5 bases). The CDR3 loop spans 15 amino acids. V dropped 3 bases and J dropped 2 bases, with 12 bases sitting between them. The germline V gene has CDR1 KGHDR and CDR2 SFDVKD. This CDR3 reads CATSDPKGPQETQYF. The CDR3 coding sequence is TGTGCCACCAGTGATCCCAAGGGGCCGCAAGAGACCCAGTACTTC.

The CDR3 coding sequence is TGTGCCAGCAGCCAAGATAACAGGCAGAACACTGAAGCTTTCTTT. Its translation is CASSQDNRQNTEAFF. The chain uses TRBV3-1 (or the pseudogene TRBV3-2) and TRBJ1-1; maybe TRBD1 (5 bases). Germline CDR1 reads LGHDT; CDR2 reads YNNKEL (reference sequence). Trimming removed 0 bases from V and 1 base from J, with 9 bases in between. The CDR3 covers 15 residues.